This T cell receptor (beta chain) stems from a study of shared clonotypes between healthy human individuals (TCRdb year 2020). About the full investigation: A few men and a couple of women, aged 18 to 49 years, made up the cohort. To estimate repertoire size and how much clonotype sharing occurs between individuals, the study deeply sequenced the blood TCR repertoires of five healthy adults. To increase sequencing depth and limit assay-specific biases, TCR repertoire library preparation and sequencing were carried out by different laboratories using diverse techniques. Each donor's leukapheresis produced roughly between roughly 0.85 and 9.5 billion PBMCs. For each donor, CD4 naive and CD4 memory were each given three plates, CD8 naive was given two plates, and CD8 memory was given one plate.

TCR CDR3 regions were amplified from genomic DNA by multiplex PCR using the deep immunoSEQ assay. Extracted genomic DNA from each cell subset was spread evenly across all wells of several immunoSEQ 96-well plates, with each plate serving as a replicate. For sorted subsets, approximately 210 ng of genomic DNA, equivalent to 25,000 to 35,000 T cell genomes, went into each replicate PCR. Purified libraries were measured with a Qubit 3.0 fluorometer, size-checked on a Bioanalyzer 2100, and measured again with the KAPA Library Quantification kit. Each immunoSEQ 96-well plate was sequenced on its own single-read 150-cycle Illumina NextSeq 550 flow cell. The published analysis was carried out like this. Because the immunoSEQ output included only junctional sequences and no quality scores, the filtering could not be the same as the filtering used for full-length reads. To assign V/J genes and CDR3, sequences were annotated against IMGT germline references using PyIR, a Python wrapper for IgBLAST v1.9. Reads with weak V/J assignments (E-value above 1e-6), missing CDR3, stop codons, out-of-frame junctions, or ambiguous translated residues were removed. A V3J clonotype was defined by an identical inferred V gene, J gene, and CDR3 amino acid sequence. To compute the percentage overlap between repertoires, the number of shared unique clonotypes was divided by the size of the smaller repertoire. RTK rarefaction, the Chao1 estimator, and Recon v2.1 estimates of unobserved clonotypes were used to assess repertoire richness. Generation probabilities were computed with OLGA for all TCRbeta clonotypes obtained by the gDNA method from a few donors. The table comes from immuneACCESS by way of TCRdb, which keeps in-frame sequences with V and J called. Part of the clones is missing from these tables; in studies checked, under half for an unresolved V gene and the rest for unknown reasons. V and J calls plus clone size are reproduced from that table; the DNA served to infer D and trimming. This sample lists more than 400,000 clones; about 96% were detected once. The ten largest clones add up to 0.06% of the sample.

The germline ends are 22 bases apart after V is trimmed by 3 bases and J by 4 bases. CDR3 length: 17 amino acids, cysteine to phenylalanine. Just CDR3 DNA is preserved here, 51 bases in frame from base 1. For CDR1 and CDR2, the germline V gene lists KGHSH and LQKENI. Donors were healthy HIV-negative adults with no recently reported acute infections or vaccinations. All donors were Caucasian adults living in Nashville, Tennessee, USA. CD4+ T cells were enriched by magnetic negative selection, after which naive cells were positively selected on CD45RA and the negative fraction was taken as the memory subset. After blood collection by leukapheresis, PBMCs were isolated using Ficoll-Histopaque density gradient centrifugation and then cryopreserved in the vapor phase of liquid nitrogen. Analytical flow cytometry was used to check the purity and quantity of each magnetically sorted T cell population. Genomic DNA was isolated from each sorted fraction and quantified by UV absorbance on a Nanodrop 2000c.

With respect to this clone: This clone's antigen is unknown. No base quality information exists; no much larger clone differs at one position.

Findings and caveats that apply to the study as a whole: Pairwise subsampling indicated that sequencing depth was expected to affect the degree of clonotype sharing among donors. Estimated clonotype richness was generally larger for naive than for memory subsets. Higher generation probabilities were observed for clonotypes shared by all four sorted-subset donors than for non-shared clonotypes. Incomplete sequencing was indicated by rarefaction of sorted-subset datasets, despite the large sequencing depth. About 5% of naive CD4, around 3.6% of naive CD8, approximately 2.2% of memory CD4, and 0.35% to 0.4% of memory CD8 clonotypes were shared across four donors. Sampling was restricted to blood, and TCR repertoires in tissues likely differ from the TCR repertoires found in blood. Because the study included only a small number of donors, the genetic and exposure-history diversity represented was limited.

This clonotype was obtained from a woman under 40 in good health. In this chain, TRBV18 is recombined with TRBJ2-7; no D gene call is confident. The specimen sequenced was naive CD4+ T cells sorted from blood. Sample cell subset or site, as interpreted from the label and publication: CD45RA+ positively selected. The CDR3 protein is CASSPGSLDRSQYEQYF. The base sequence is TGTGCCAGCTCACCGGGCTCCCTGGACCGTTCACAATACGAGCAGTACTTC.